This T cell receptor beta chain was recorded in a study of CD8 T cells in ankylosing spondylitis. Whole-study results and caveats: Prior work had noted some motif variants in reactive arthritis blood and synovial fluid. Disease-linked clones were reportedly significantly enriched in matched ankylosing spondylitis synovial fluid. One TCR beta motif, made up of several highly homologous variants, appeared characteristic of ankylosing spondylitis blood.

This clonotype was detected ten times or more. The antigen is not known. The authors made TCR beta libraries by quantitative 5'-RACE with molecular barcodes. TCRdb re-derived calls from the 5' RACE reads in MiXCR, one entry per CDR3 protein. The sample gives approximately 540,000 distinct CDR3 sequences, 12% of which show up once; under 7.5% is in the top ten. The CDR3 sequence is 17 residues long. The ends were cut back, 2 bases at V and 8 bases at J, with 20 bases in the middle. Germline assignment: CDR1 SGHRS and CDR2 YFSETQ. The source material was blood, either unsorted or a sorted T cell fraction (not recorded which). V gene TRBV5-1 combines with J gene TRBJ1-6; possibly TRBD1 for D (5 bases). The clonotype comes from a male donor with ankylosing spondylitis. The CDR3 loop reads CASSLASGRGWYSPLHF. CDR3 nucleotide sequence: TGCGCCAGCAGCTTAGCAAGTGGGAGGGGATGGTATTCACCCCTCCACTTT.